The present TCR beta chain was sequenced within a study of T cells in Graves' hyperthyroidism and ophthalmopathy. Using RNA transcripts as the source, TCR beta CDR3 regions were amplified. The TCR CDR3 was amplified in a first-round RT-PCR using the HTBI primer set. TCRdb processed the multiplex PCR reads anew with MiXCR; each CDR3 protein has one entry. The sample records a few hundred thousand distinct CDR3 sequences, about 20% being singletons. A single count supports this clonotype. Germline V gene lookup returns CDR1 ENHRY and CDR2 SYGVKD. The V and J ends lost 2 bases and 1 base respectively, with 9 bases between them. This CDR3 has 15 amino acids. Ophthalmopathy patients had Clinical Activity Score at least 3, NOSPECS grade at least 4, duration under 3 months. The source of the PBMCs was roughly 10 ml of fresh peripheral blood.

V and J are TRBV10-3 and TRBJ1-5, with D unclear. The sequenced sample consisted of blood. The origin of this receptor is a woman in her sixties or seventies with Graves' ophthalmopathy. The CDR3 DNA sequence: TGTGCCATCAGTGAGGGGCCCGGCAGCAATCAGCCCCAGCATTTT. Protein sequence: CAISEGPGSNQPQHF.